The 3 T cell receptor beta chains below all came from one sample that was sequenced in a study of blood T cell repertoires in COVID-19. The table came from immunoSEQ multiplex PCR; TCRdb's copy has only in-frame clones and leaves some out. The data contain 350,000 to 450,000 clones, about 90% of them singletons. Sequencing was done on a sample of PBMCs or T cells enriched from blood (not recorded which). These receptors were taken from a young woman who had recovered from COVID-19.

The gene calls are TRBV2 and TRBJ1-6, with 10 bases matching TRBD1. V trimming: 4 bases; J trimming: 5 bases; junction bases outside the gene matches: 5. CDR1 and CDR2 (germline): SNHLY, FYNNEI. The CDR3 has 16 residues. Written as DNA, the CDR3 is TGTGCCAGCAGTGCAGACAGGGGGCGAGATAATTCACCCCTCCACTTT. Its translation: CASSADRGRDNSPLHF.

The chain carries TRBV28 and TRBJ2-2; 9 nucleotides agree with TRBD1. The length of the CDR3 is 18 residues. Trimming removed 1 base from V and 4 bases from J; junction bases left unmatched: 10. Germline CDR1 is MDHEN and CDR2 is SYDVKM. CDR3 DNA sequence: TGTGCCAGCAGTTTATATTACGGGACAGGGTTTAGCACCGGGGAGCTGTTTTTT. Protein product: CASSLYYGTGFSTGELFF.

This clone was found a few times. The chain recombines TRBV29-1 with TRBJ1-2, with D tentatively TRBD1 (5 bases). V lost 0 bases and J lost 9, with 17 bases in between. This CDR3 spans 14 amino acids. Germline-derived CDR1 and CDR2 are SQVTM and ANQGSEA. Written as DNA, the CDR3 is TGCAGCGTTGAAGATGAAAGGGGCCGTGGGCGCTACACCTTC. Translation: CSVEDERGRGRYTF.